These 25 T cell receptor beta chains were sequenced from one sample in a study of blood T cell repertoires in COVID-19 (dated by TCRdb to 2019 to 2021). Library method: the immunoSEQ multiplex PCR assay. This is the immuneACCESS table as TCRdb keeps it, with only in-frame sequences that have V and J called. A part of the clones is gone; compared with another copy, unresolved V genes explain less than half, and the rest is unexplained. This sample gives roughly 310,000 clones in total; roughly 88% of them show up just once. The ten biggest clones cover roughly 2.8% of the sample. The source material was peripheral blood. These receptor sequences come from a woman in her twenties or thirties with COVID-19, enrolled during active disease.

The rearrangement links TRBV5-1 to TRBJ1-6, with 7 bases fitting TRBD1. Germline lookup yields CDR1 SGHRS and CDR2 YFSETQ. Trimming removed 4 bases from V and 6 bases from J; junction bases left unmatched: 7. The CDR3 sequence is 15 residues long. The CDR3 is CASSQGRGTNSPLHF. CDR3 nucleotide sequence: TGCGCCAGCAGCCAGGGCAGGGGGACTAATTCACCCCTCCACTTT.

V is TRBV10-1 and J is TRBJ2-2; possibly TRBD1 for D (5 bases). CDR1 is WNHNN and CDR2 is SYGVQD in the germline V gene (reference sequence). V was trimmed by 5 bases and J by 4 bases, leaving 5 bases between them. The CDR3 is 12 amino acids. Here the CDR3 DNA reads TGCGCCAGCAGTAGGGGCACCGGGGAGCTGTTTTTT. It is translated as CASSRGTGELFF.

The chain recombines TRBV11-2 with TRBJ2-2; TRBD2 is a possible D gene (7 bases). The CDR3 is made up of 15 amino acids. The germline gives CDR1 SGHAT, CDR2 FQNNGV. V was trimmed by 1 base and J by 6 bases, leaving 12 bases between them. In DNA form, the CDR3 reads TGTGCCAGCAGCTTAGCCCTAGGGGGGGCCGGGGAGCTGTTTTTT. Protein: CASSLALGGAGELFF.

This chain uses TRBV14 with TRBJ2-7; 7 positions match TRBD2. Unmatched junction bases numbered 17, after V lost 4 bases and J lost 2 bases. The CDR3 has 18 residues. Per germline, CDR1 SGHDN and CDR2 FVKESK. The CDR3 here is CASSPLGAGAQKTYEQYF. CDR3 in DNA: TGTGCCAGCAGCCCTCTAGGGGCGGGAGCACAAAAAACCTACGAGCAGTACTTC. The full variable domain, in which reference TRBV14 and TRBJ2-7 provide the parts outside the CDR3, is EAGVTQFPSHSVIEKGQTVTLRCDPISGHDNLYWYRRVMGKEIKFLLHFVKESKQDESGMPNNRFLAERTGGTYSTLKVQPAELEDSGVYFCASSPLGAGAQKTYEQYFGPGTRLTVT.

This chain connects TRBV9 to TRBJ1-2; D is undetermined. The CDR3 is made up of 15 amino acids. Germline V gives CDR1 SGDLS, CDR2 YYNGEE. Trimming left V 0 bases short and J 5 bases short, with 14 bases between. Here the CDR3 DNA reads TGTGCCAGCAGCGTAGTGCCCACGTTTAGTTATGGCTACACCTTC. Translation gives CASSVVPTFSYGYTF.

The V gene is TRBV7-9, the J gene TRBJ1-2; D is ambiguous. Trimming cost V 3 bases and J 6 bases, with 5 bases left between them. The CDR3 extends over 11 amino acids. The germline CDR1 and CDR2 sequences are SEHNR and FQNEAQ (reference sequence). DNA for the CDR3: TGTGCCAGCAGCTTTAGTGATGGCTACACCTTC. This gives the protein CASSFSDGYTF.

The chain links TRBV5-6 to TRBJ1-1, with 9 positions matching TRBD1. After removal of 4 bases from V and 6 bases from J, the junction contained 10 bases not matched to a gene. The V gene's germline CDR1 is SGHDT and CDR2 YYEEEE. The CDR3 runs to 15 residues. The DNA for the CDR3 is TGTGCCAGCAGCGATGGGACAGGGATACCTGCTGAAGCTTTCTTT. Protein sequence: CASSDGTGIPAEAFF. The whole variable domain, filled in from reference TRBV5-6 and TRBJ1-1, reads DAGVTQSPTHLIKTRGQQVTLRCSPKSGHDTVSWYQQALGQGPQFIFQYYEEEERQRGNFPDRFSGHQFPNYSSELNVNALLLGDSALYLCASSDGTGIPAEAFFGQGTRLTVV.

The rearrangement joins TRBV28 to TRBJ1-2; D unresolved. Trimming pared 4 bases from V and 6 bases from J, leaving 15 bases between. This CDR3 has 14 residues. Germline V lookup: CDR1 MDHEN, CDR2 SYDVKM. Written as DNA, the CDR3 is TGTGCCAGCAGTTCCCGGGCGCGGGTTCATGGCTACACCTTC. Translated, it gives CASSSRARVHGYTF.

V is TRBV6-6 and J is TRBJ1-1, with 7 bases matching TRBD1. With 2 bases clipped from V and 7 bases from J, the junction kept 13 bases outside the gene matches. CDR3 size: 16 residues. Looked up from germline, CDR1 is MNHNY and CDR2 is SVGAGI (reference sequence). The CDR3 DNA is TGTGCCAGCAGTTACGACCAGGGGGTCTTTGGGGGTGAAGCTTTCTTT. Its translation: CASSYDQGVFGGEAFF.

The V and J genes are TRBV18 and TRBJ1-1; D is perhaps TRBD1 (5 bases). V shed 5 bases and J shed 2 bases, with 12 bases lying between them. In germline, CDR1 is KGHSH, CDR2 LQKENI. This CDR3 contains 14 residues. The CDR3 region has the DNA TGTGCCAGCTCATTGGACATGGCCAACACTGAAGCTTTCTTT. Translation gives CASSLDMANTEAFF.

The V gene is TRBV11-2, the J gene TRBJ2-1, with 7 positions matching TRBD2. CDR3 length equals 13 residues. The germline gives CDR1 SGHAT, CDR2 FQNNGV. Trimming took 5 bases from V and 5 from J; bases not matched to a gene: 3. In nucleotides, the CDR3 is TGTGCCAGCAGCGACGGGACTAACAATGAGCAGTTCTTC. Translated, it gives CASSDGTNNEQFF.

The CDR3 reads CSVSGRATDTQYF. CDR3 bases: TGCAGCGTTAGCGGGAGGGCCACAGATACGCAGTATTTT. The chain joins TRBV29-1 to TRBJ2-3; 10 bases agree with TRBD2. CDR3 length: 13 residues. Per germline, CDR1 SQVTM and CDR2 ANQGSEA. The ends lost 5 bases at V and 2 bases at J; junction bases unmatched: 1.

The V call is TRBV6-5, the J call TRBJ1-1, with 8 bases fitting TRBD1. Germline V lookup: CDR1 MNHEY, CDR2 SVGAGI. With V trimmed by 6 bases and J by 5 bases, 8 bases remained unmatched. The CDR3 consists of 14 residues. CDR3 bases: TGTGCCAGCAGAAGGACAGGGACGAAAACTGAAGCTTTCTTT. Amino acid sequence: CASRRTGTKTEAFF.

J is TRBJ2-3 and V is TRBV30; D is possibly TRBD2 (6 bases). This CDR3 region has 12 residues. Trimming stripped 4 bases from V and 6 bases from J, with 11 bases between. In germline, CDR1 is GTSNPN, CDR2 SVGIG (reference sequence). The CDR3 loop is CAWIRGSDTQYF. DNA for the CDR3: TGTGCCTGGATACGGGGGTCCGATACGCAGTATTTT.

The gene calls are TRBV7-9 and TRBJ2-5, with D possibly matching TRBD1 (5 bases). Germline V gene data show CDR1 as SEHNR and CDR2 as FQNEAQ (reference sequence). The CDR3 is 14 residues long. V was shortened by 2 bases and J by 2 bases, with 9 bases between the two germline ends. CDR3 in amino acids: CASSLIGAQETQYF. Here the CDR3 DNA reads TGTGCCAGCAGCTTAATTGGGGCTCAAGAGACCCAGTACTTC.

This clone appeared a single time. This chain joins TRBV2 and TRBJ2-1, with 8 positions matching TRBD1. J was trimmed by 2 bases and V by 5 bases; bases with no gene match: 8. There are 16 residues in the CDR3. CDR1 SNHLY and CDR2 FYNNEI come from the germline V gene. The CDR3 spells CASSLDRAGTYNEQFF. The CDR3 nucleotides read TGTGCCAGCAGTTTGGACAGGGCGGGGACCTACAATGAGCAGTTCTTC.

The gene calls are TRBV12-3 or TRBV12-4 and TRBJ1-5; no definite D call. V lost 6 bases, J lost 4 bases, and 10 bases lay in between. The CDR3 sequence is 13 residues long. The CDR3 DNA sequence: TGTGCCAGCAGGAATAGACTAAATCAGCCCCAGCATTTT. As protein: CASRNRLNQPQHF.

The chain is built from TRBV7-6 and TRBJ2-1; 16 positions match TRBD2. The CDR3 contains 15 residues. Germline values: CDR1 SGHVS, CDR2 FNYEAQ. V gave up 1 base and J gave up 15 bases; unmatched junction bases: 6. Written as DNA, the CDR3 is TGTGCCAGCAGCTTAGAGGGACTAGCGGGAGGGCGGCGGTTCTTC. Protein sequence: CASSLEGLAGGRRFF. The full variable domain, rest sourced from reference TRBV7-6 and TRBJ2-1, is GAGVSQSPRYKVTKRGQDVALRCDPISGHVSLYWYRQALGQGPEFLTYFNYEAQQDKSGLPNDRFSAERPEGSISTLTIQRTEQRDSAMYRCASSLEGLAGGRRFFGPGTRLTVL.

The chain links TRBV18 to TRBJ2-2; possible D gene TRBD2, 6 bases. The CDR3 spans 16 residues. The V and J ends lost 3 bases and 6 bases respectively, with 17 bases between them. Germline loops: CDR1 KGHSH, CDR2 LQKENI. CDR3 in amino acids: CASSPSTGRGAGELFF. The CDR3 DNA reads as TGTGCCAGCTCACCGTCAACCGGGAGAGGGGCCGGGGAGCTGTTTTTT.

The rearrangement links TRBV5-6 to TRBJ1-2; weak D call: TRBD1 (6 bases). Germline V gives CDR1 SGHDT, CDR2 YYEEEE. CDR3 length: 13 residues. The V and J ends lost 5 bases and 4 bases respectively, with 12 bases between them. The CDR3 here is CASRYRDIYGYTF. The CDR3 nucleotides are TGTGCCAGCAGATACCGGGACATCTATGGCTACACCTTC.

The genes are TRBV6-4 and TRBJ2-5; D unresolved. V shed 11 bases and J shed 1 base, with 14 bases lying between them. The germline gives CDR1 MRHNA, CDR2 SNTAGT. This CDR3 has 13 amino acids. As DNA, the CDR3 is TGTGCCGTCCCCCGAGGAGCCCAAGAGACCCAGTACTTC. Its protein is CAVPRGAQETQYF.

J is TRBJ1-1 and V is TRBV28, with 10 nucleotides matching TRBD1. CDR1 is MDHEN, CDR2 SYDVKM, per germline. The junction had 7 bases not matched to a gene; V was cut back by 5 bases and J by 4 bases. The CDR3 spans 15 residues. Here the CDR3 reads CASSLGTGAVTEAFF. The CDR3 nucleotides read TGTGCCAGCAGTCTGGGGACAGGGGCGGTCACTGAAGCTTTCTTT.

The CDR3 DNA follows: TGTGCCAGCAGTTACTCCGACAGTGGTGAAAAACTGTTTTTT. Protein: CASSYSDSGEKLFF. The rearrangement links TRBV6-5 to TRBJ1-4; perhaps TRBD1 as D (5 bases). V was cut by 0 bases and J by 7 bases, with 9 bases left in between. CDR1 and CDR2 (germline): MNHEY, SVGAGI. This CDR3 spans 14 amino acids.

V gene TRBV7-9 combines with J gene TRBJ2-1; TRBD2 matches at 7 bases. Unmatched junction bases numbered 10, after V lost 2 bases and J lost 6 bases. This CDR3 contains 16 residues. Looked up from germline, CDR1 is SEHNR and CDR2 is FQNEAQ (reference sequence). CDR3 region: CASSLIPSGNSNEQFF. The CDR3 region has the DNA TGTGCCAGCAGCTTAATCCCCAGCGGGAATAGCAATGAGCAGTTCTTC.

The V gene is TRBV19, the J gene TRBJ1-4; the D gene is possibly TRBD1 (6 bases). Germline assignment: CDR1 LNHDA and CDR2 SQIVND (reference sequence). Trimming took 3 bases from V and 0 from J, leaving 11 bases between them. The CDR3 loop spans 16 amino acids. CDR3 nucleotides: TGTGCCAGTAGTATTATGACAGGATCAACTAATGAAAAACTGTTTTTT. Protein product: CASSIMTGSTNEKLFF. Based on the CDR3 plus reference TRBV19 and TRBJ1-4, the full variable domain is DGGITQSPKYLFRKEGQNVTLSCEQNLNHDAMYWYRQDPGQGLRLIYYSQIVNDFQKGDIAEGYSVSREKKESFPLTVTSAQKNPTAFYLCASSIMTGSTNEKLFFGSGTQLSVL.